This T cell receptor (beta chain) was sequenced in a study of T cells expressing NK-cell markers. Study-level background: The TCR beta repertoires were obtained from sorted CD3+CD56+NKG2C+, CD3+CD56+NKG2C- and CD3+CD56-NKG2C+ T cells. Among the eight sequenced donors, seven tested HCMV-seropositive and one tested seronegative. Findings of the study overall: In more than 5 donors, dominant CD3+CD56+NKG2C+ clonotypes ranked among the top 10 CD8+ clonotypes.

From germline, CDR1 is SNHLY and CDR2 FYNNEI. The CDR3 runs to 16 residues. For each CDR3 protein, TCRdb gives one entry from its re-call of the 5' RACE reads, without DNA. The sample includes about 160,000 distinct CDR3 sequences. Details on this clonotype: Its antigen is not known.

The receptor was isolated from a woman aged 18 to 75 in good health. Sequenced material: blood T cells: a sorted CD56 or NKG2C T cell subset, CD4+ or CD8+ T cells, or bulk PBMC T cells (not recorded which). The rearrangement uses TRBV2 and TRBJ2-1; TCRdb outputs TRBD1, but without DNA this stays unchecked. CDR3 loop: CASSENGRLSYNEQFF.